These 28 T cell receptor beta chains were all obtained from the same sample, sequenced in a study of graft-versus-host responses after intestinal transplantation. Data came from immunoSEQ multiplex PCR; TCRdb stores just in-frame clones and leaves some out. The sample shows 7,500 to 10,000 clones, around nine tenths of them seen only once. This specimen consisted of PBMCs, obtained just over 42 days after intestinal transplant. These receptors came from a human patient who received an intestinal transplant, so some T cells may come from the graft donor.

The V gene is TRBV6-4, the J gene TRBJ1-5; 8 nucleotides agree with TRBD1. CDR3 size: 15 residues. The V gene end was trimmed by 7 bases and the J gene end by 7 bases; junction bases not matched to a gene: 12. CDR1 is MRHNA, CDR2 SNTAGT, per germline. This CDR3 is CASTSTGALEQPQHF. The CDR3 DNA sequence: TGTGCCAGCACCTCGACAGGGGCGCTGGAACAGCCCCAGCATTTT.

The rearrangement uses TRBV11-3 and TRBJ2-2; 12 nucleotides line up with TRBD2. Germline V lookup: CDR1 SGHNT, CDR2 YENEEA. V dropped 1 base and J dropped 5; count of bases not matched to a gene: 2. The CDR3 sequence is 16 residues long. CDR3 sequence: CASSLGLAGATGELFF. CDR3 bases: TGTGCCAGCAGCTTAGGACTAGCGGGGGCAACCGGGGAGCTGTTTTTT.

The gene calls are TRBV9 and TRBJ2-1; no clear D. The V and J ends lost 0 bases and 8 bases respectively, with 12 bases between them. This CDR3 has 14 amino acids. The V gene's germline CDR1 is SGDLS and CDR2 YYNGEE. The chain's CDR3 is CASSVEGRSDEQFF. DNA of the CDR3: TGTGCCAGCAGCGTAGAGGGTAGGTCGGATGAGCAGTTCTTC.

The chain couples TRBV28 to TRBJ2-3; 15 positions agree with TRBD2. The CDR3 has 17 amino acids. Germline loops: CDR1 MDHEN, CDR2 SYDVKM. V lost 6 bases, J lost 2 bases, and 6 bases stayed unmatched. The CDR3 sequence: CASRPGLAGGYTDTQYF. The CDR3 DNA reads as TGTGCCAGCAGACCGGGACTAGCGGGAGGATACACAGATACGCAGTATTTT.

This sequence joins TRBV2 and TRBJ1-2; TRBD1 is a possible D gene (5 bases). The length of the CDR3 is 15 residues. CDR1 is SNHLY and CDR2 is FYNNEI in the germline V gene. V was cut by 3 bases and J by 3 bases, with 14 bases left in between. The CDR3 coding sequence is TGTGCCAGCAGTGACCTGGGGTCGGGGCACTATGGCTACACCTTC. Protein: CASSDLGSGHYGYTF.

The J gene is TRBJ1-1, the V gene TRBV19; possible D gene TRBD1, 5 bases. The germline V and J ends were trimmed by 6 bases and 3 bases, with 11 bases remaining between them. The germline CDR1 and CDR2 sequences are LNHDA and SQIVND (reference sequence). The CDR3 spans 13 residues. The CDR3 protein is CASSRGSHTEAFF. The CDR3 nucleotides are TGTGCCAGTAGCCGGGGGTCCCACACTGAAGCTTTCTTT.

The chain uses TRBV6-5 and TRBJ2-2; TRBD1 might be the D (6 bases). Germline-derived CDR1 and CDR2 are MNHEY and SVGAGI. V shed 6 bases and J shed 3 bases, with 14 bases lying between them. There are 15 residues in the CDR3. The CDR3 sequence: CASSPGQFDTGELFF. The CDR3 coding sequence is TGTGCCAGCAGCCCCGGACAGTTTGACACCGGGGAGCTGTTTTTT.

This rearrangement joins TRBV7-9 to TRBJ2-5; D is unresolved. Germline lookup yields CDR1 SEHNR and CDR2 FQNEAQ (reference sequence). The CDR3 has 13 amino acids. The V end lost 5 bases, the J end lost 2 bases, and 9 bases lay between the germline ends. Here the CDR3 reads CASSQVPQETQYF. The CDR3 nucleotides are TGTGCCAGCAGCCAGGTTCCACAAGAGACCCAGTACTTC.

The chain links TRBV25-1 to TRBJ2-1; TRBD1 is a possible D gene (5 bases). The germline gives CDR1 MGHDK, CDR2 SYGVNS. This CDR3 has 13 residues. V dropped 5 bases and J dropped 4 bases, with 9 bases sitting between them. The CDR3 DNA reads as TGTGCCAGCAGTCCGCCAGGGTACAATGAGCAGTTCTTC. It specifies CASSPPGYNEQFF.

The rearrangement joins TRBV7-6 to TRBJ2-3; 10 nucleotides line up with TRBD2. Losses at the gene ends were 2 bases for V and 5 bases for J; bases not matched to a gene: 10. Germline assignment: CDR1 SGHVS and CDR2 FNYEAQ. There are 17 residues in the CDR3. In DNA form, the CDR3 reads TGTGCCAGCAGCTTATCATCGCCTAGCGGGAGTCGAGATACGCAGTATTTT. It yields the protein CASSLSSPSGSRDTQYF.

Details on this clone: The DNA is left out, because the CDR3 cannot be placed on it with certainty; the CDR3 is given as TCRdb lists it. The chain recombines TRBV4-3 with TRBJ1-2. The CDR3 adds up to 17 amino acids, both ends counted. The germline V gene has CDR1 LGHNA and CDR2 YSLEER. Here the CDR3 reads CASSSSAVRRKAYGYTF.

This sequence joins TRBV6-6 and TRBJ2-7, with D hard to call. V was cut by 6 bases and J by 0 bases, with 9 bases left in between. Germline V gene data show CDR1 as MNHNY and CDR2 as SVGAGI (reference sequence). The CDR3 is 13 residues long. CDR3 in amino acids: CASRDLISYEQYF. DNA for the CDR3: TGTGCCAGCAGAGACCTGATCTCCTACGAGCAGTACTTC.

J is TRBJ2-3 and V is TRBV28, with D perhaps assigned TRBD1 or TRBD2 (5 bases each). CDR3 length: 18 residues. CDR1 and CDR2 from the germline V gene are MDHEN and SYDVKM. Trimming took 3 bases from V and 3 from J, leaving 22 bases between them. The CDR3 is CASSFGLAKYRRTDTQYF. Written as DNA, the CDR3 is TGTGCCAGCAGTTTCGGGCTAGCCAAATACAGGCGGACAGATACGCAGTATTTT.

The chain combines TRBV27 with TRBJ2-7; D is unresolved. Trimming shortened V by 0 bases and J by 6 bases, and 9 bases separated the two germline ends. From germline, CDR1 is MNHEY and CDR2 SMNVEV (reference sequence). The CDR3 has 13 amino acids. CDR3 amino acids: CASSLSKVIEQYF. DNA for the CDR3: TGTGCCAGCAGTTTATCGAAGGTAATCGAGCAGTACTTC.

This chain connects TRBV7-2 to TRBJ2-5, with D possibly called TRBD1 or TRBD2 (5 bases each). This CDR3 spans 16 amino acids. Trimming left V 2 bases short and J 5 bases short, with 18 bases between. Germline CDR1 and CDR2: SGHTA and FQGNSA. CDR3 region: CASSLRGARGRETQYF. In DNA form, the CDR3 reads TGTGCCAGCAGCTTAAGAGGGGCCCGAGGGCGCGAGACCCAGTACTTC.

The rearrangement uses TRBV2 and TRBJ2-6, with D tentatively TRBD1 or TRBD2 (6 bases each). In germline, CDR1 is SNHLY, CDR2 FYNNEI. The germline V and J ends were trimmed by 9 bases and 2 bases, with 17 bases remaining between them. The CDR3 loop spans 16 amino acids. This CDR3 is CARRGVLNPGANVLTF. The CDR3, as DNA: TGTGCCAGAAGGGGGGTCCTGAACCCTGGGGCCAACGTCCTGACTTTC.

The J gene is TRBJ2-5, the V gene TRBV30; 8 nucleotides align to TRBD1. Germline values: CDR1 GTSNPN, CDR2 SVGIG (reference sequence). The trim removed 4 bases at V and 5 bases at J, leaving 3 bases unmatched. This CDR3 region has 12 residues. CDR3 in amino acids: CAWTTGGETQYF. The CDR3 bases are TGTGCCTGGACCACAGGGGGGGAGACCCAGTACTTC.

The chain joins TRBV6-5 to TRBJ1-6; possibly TRBD1 for D (5 bases). There are 15 residues in the CDR3. The ends were cut back, 6 bases at V and 8 bases at J, with 17 bases in the middle. Germline V lookup: CDR1 MNHEY, CDR2 SVGAGI. CDR3 sequence: CASRGVSDWDSPLHF. CDR3 DNA: TGTGCCAGCAGAGGGGTCTCGGATTGGGATTCACCCCTCCACTTT.

The chain recombines TRBV5-1 with TRBJ2-1; D may be TRBD1 or TRBD2 (5 bases each). The CDR3 is made up of 15 amino acids. CDR1 is SGHRS, CDR2 YFSETQ, per germline. Trimming left V 5 bases short and J 9 bases short, with 21 bases between. The CDR3 DNA is TGCGCCAGCAGTCAGTCCCGGGACCTGTGGGGTGAGCAGTTCTTC. Protein sequence: CASSQSRDLWGEQFF.

The table lists this clone with a few counts. The CDR3 spells CASSYSTAGAGEQYF. The CDR3 nucleotides are TGTGCCAGCAGTTACTCGACTGCAGGGGCGGGCGAGCAGTACTTC. This rearrangement joins TRBV6-6 to TRBJ2-7; tentatively, D is TRBD1 (6 bases). There are 15 residues in the CDR3. Trimming pared 0 bases from V and 6 bases from J, leaving 15 bases between. The germline CDR1 and CDR2 sequences are MNHNY and SVGAGI (reference sequence).

The CDR3 DNA sequence: TGTGCCAGCAGTGAGGGGACAGGTCTAAGAGATCAGCCCCAGCATTTT. It is translated as CASSEGTGLRDQPQHF. This chain links TRBV2 with TRBJ1-5; 8 nucleotides line up with TRBD1. The CDR3 covers 16 residues. Trimming at V came to 3 bases and at J to 5 bases, leaving 9 bases not matched to a gene. Germline lookup yields CDR1 SNHLY and CDR2 FYNNEI.

The rearrangement links TRBV9 to TRBJ1-2; 8 bases are a match to TRBD1. Germline loops: CDR1 SGDLS, CDR2 YYNGEE. Trimming at V came to 2 bases and at J to 8 bases, leaving 26 bases not matched to a gene. This CDR3 is 20 amino acids long. This chain's CDR3 is CASSVQLKSGTGPTWGGYTF. CDR3 in DNA: TGTGCCAGCAGCGTCCAATTAAAATCGGGGACAGGCCCGACCTGGGGAGGCTACACCTTC.

V is TRBV19 and J is TRBJ2-4, with TRBD1 as a possible D gene (5 bases). Trimming pared 0 bases from V and 0 bases from J, leaving 21 bases between. Germline V lookup: CDR1 LNHDA, CDR2 SQIVND (reference sequence). The CDR3 is 20 residues long. The CDR3 sequence is CASSIDYYYPQDLAKNIQYF. In nucleotides, the CDR3 is TGTGCCAGTAGTATAGATTACTACTACCCACAGGATCTAGCCAAAAACATTCAGTACTTC.

The V call is TRBV6-6, the J call TRBJ1-5; maybe TRBD1 (6 bases). The V gene's germline CDR1 is MNHNY and CDR2 SVGAGI (reference sequence). This CDR3 contains 15 residues. Trimming pared 2 bases from V and 2 bases from J, leaving 10 bases between. The CDR3 region has the DNA TGTGCCAGCAGTTACGTACAGGGAGGCAATCAGCCCCAGCATTTT. This sequence encodes CASSYVQGGNQPQHF.

The V and J genes are TRBV14 and TRBJ1-6, with unresolved D. This CDR3 has 13 residues. Trimming stripped 1 base from V and 6 bases from J, with 4 bases between. Germline V gives CDR1 SGHDN, CDR2 FVKESK. The CDR3 DNA is TGTGCCAGCAGCCAAGTCGTTAATTCACCCCTCCACTTT. Translated: CASSQVVNSPLHF.

The chain combines TRBV18 with TRBJ2-1; the D gene is possibly TRBD2 (5 bases). With 2 bases removed from V and 1 base from J, the gap between germline ends came to 12 bases. The CDR3 spans 16 residues. CDR1 is KGHSH and CDR2 is LQKENI in the germline V gene. The CDR3 protein is CASSPMDSRSYNEQFF. CDR3 nucleotides: TGTGCCAGCTCACCAATGGACTCACGGTCCTACAATGAGCAGTTCTTC.

The chain combines TRBV15 with TRBJ2-7; D perhaps matches TRBD2 (5 bases). Trimming removed 5 bases from V and 3 bases from J, with 11 bases in between. CDR1 and CDR2 from the germline V gene are LNHNV and YYDKDF (reference sequence). The CDR3 consists of 13 residues. The CDR3 here is CATSGRGFYEQYF. In nucleotides, the CDR3 is TGTGCCACCAGCGGAAGAGGGTTCTACGAGCAGTACTTC.

The genes are TRBV6-1 and TRBJ2-3; D is possibly TRBD2 (5 bases). The V end was cut by 1 base, the J end by 0 bases, with 11 bases between. The CDR3 consists of 16 residues. CDR1 and CDR2 from the germline V gene are MNHNS and SASEGT. The CDR3 loop reads CASSEGAWTSTDTQYF. The CDR3 DNA follows: TGTGCCAGCAGTGAAGGAGCGTGGACTAGCACAGATACGCAGTATTTT.